Listed below are T cell receptor beta chains from one sample, sequenced in a study of shared clonotypes between healthy human individuals. Sequenced by immunoSEQ multiplex PCR; TCRdb stores in-frame clones only, minus some. The top ten clones hold 0.85% to 1% of a sample with about a million clones, about 80% of them seen once. Source material: memory CD4+ T cells from PBMCs. These receptors were taken from a man younger than 35 in good health. Some clones in this sample may be carry-over from other donors' samples. The conserved cysteine and the conserved F or W are not part of the CDR3 here.

V,J,CDR3
TRBV7-6,TRBJ2-3,ASSSGLAADTQY
TRBV9,TRBJ2-6,ASSVDARPRSSGANVLT
TRBV18,TRBJ2-7,ASSPGTVSYEQY
TRBV14,TRBJ1-1,ASSPVLGGNTEAF
TRBV19,TRBJ2-1,ASSGQGANEQF
TRBV27,TRBJ2-3,ASRSVMAQNTDTQY
TRBV28,TRBJ1-2,ASSYGTGAYGYT
TRBV6-1,TRBJ2-5,ASRRLAGGQETQY
TRBV4-3,TRBJ1-1,ASSQDRMNTEAF
TRBV4-1,TRBJ2-5,ASSQVVGDEETQY
TRBV6-5,TRBJ2-2,ASSPDRNTGELF
TRBV9,TRBJ2-1,ASSVGLGVPSSEQF
TRBV6-5,TRBJ2-7,ASSRTGTLTYEQY
TRBV18,TRBJ2-3,ASSPRRGETDTQY
TRBV6-1,TRBJ2-7,ASAWGYEQY
TRBV5-6,TRBJ2-5,ASSYGSAQETQY
TRBV5-4,TRBJ1-1,ASSLGGIAEAF
TRBV7-9,TRBJ2-7,ASSLEGVGTYSYEQY
TRBV25-1,TRBJ1-2,ASSGDVYGYT
TRBV5-1,TRBJ2-7,ASRAGATSYEQY
TRBV28,TRBJ2-5,ASSLPQETQY
TRBV4-2,TRBJ2-7,ASSQGPSVEQY
TRBV7-9,TRBJ2-2,ASTTYGVNTGELF
TRBV30,TRBJ2-1,AWSVLVYSSEQF
TRBV6-1,TRBJ1-1,ASSETTGGGTTEAF
TRBV5-6,TRBJ1-6,ASSSRANRGPIH
TRBV29-1,TRBJ2-3,SVEGLAGATDTQY
TRBV6-5,TRBJ2-1,ASSHGGAQF
TRBV27,TRBJ1-1,ASSRHTGGTEAF
TRBV5-6,TRBJ2-6,ASSLPRAGANVLT
TRBV7-9,TRBJ1-1,ASSLQGFGNTEAF
TRBV4-3,TRBJ1-5,ASSQDRGQPQH
TRBV27,TRBJ2-1,ASSFRSPRVGDEQF
TRBV4-1,TRBJ1-2,ASSQDTGTEANYGYT
TRBV6-1,TRBJ2-1,ASRKTGAYNEQF
TRBV27,TRBJ2-7,ASSVRDGAYEQY
TRBV7-3,TRBJ2-1,ASSLSSSGSFYNEQF
TRBV5-1,TRBJ2-7,ASSPGVDSYEQY
TRBV5-6,TRBJ2-5,ASSLFGWRLAGTQETQY
TRBV4-1,TRBJ2-1,ASSQGLAGRSYNEQF
TRBV5-1,TRBJ2-5,ASSFQGTQETQY
TRBV7-9,TRBJ2-1,ASSLVLVTSANEQF
TRBV19,TRBJ2-7,ASSLTSGQTYEQY
TRBV2,TRBJ1-1,ASKGDRVTEAF
TRBV11-2,TRBJ2-7,ASSLDWGATYEQY
TRBV5-4,TRBJ1-1,ASSSRGGRGEAF
TRBV30,TRBJ2-2,ACPLDRNTGELF
TRBV6-1,TRBJ1-5,ASSGQNTYGPQH
TRBV15,TRBJ1-5,ATSRDPGRSNQPQH
TRBV4-1,TRBJ1-5,ASSPGEGRGQPQH
TRBV4-1,TRBJ2-2,ASSQLLRTSSTGELF
TRBV18,TRBJ1-1,ASSLPGNQAF
TRBV5-1,TRBJ1-4,ASSWGQAGGEKLF
TRBV9,TRBJ1-2,ASSDSHYGYT
TRBV28,TRBJ1-2,ATPSGTDYGYT